These 15 T cell receptor beta chains were sequenced from one sample in a study of T cells in Graves' hyperthyroidism and ophthalmopathy. Amplification yielded TCR beta CDR3 regions, with RNA transcripts as the source. A set of HTBI primers served as the primers for a first-round RT-PCR of the TCR CDR3. TCRdb called the multiplex PCR reads again in MiXCR, with one record for every CDR3 protein. Seen here are approximately 95,000 distinct CDR3 sequences, around 42% observed once, and the top ten hold 9.5% to 13%. The sample was peripheral blood or thyroid tissue (not recorded which). These receptor sequences come from a woman in her thirties with Graves' hyperthyroidism.

V is TRBV12-3 or TRBV12-4 and J is TRBJ1-1, with a tentative D call TRBD1 (5 bases). The CDR3 spans 16 residues. V lost 6 bases, J lost 7 bases, and 24 bases lay in between. The CDR3, as DNA: TGTGCCAGCAGCTCATCTCAGGGATGGGGAGGGCTTGAAGCTTTCTTT. Protein product: CASSSSQGWGGLEAFF.

V gene TRBV12-3 or TRBV12-4 combines with J gene TRBJ2-1; 11 bases agree with TRBD2. This CDR3 is built from 15 residues. V trimming: 5 bases; J trimming: 5 bases; junction bases outside the gene matches: 5. In nucleotides, the CDR3 is TGTGCCAGCAGTCCGACTAGCGGGATTAACAATGAGCAGTTCTTC. Translating gives CASSPTSGINNEQFF.

V and J are TRBV7-9 and TRBJ1-4; D uncertain. Germline V gives CDR1 SEHNR, CDR2 FQNEAQ (reference sequence). Deletions cut 6 bases from V and 5 bases from J, with 16 bases between. CDR3 length equals 15 residues. CDR3 sequence reads: CASSKNGILNEKLFF. Written as DNA, the CDR3 is TGTGCCAGCAGTAAAAACGGTATACTAAATGAAAAACTGTTTTTT. The whole variable domain, filled in from reference TRBV7-9 and TRBJ1-4, reads DTGVSQNPRHKITKRGQNVTFRCDPISEHNRLYWYRQTLGQGPEFLTYFQNEAQLEKSRLLSDRFSAERPKGSFSTLEIQRTEQGDSAMYLCASSKNGILNEKLFFGSGTQLSVL.

This clonotype has at least ten counts. V and J are TRBV11-2 and TRBJ1-1; D remains unclear. V was pared by 1 base and J by 6 bases, with 3 bases between. The CDR3 covers 11 residues. In germline, CDR1 is SGHAT, CDR2 FQNNGV. The CDR3 DNA reads as TGTGCCAGCAGCTTAGTCTCTGAAGCTTTCTTT. This sequence encodes CASSLVSEAFF.

This clonotype was detected only a few times. The CDR3 coding sequence is TGTGCCAGCAGGAGGGGTTATGGGTCCTACGAGCAGTACTTC. It codes for CASRRGYGSYEQYF. V is TRBV28 and J is TRBJ2-7; D is perhaps TRBD1 or TRBD2 (5 bases each). Trimming shortened V by 6 bases and J by 1 base, and 13 bases separated the two germline ends. Germline CDR1 is MDHEN and CDR2 is SYDVKM. The CDR3 runs 14 residues. Together with reference TRBV28 and TRBJ2-7, the CDR3 gives the full variable domain: DVKVTQSSRYLVKRTGEKVFLECVQDMDHENMFWYRQDPGLGLRLIYFSYDVKMKEKGDIPEGYSVSREKKERFSLILESASTNQTSMYLCASRRGYGSYEQYFGPGTRLTVT.

V and J are TRBV28 and TRBJ1-1; unclear D gene. The CDR3 is 12 amino acids. Germline CDR1 MDHEN, CDR2 SYDVKM. V lost 1 base, J lost 11 bases, and 11 bases lay in between. CDR3 protein: CASSLSDRNAFF. CDR3 coding DNA: TGTGCCAGCAGTTTATCGGATAGGAATGCTTTCTTT.

This clonotype showed up just once. This chain joins TRBV2 and TRBJ1-5, with a tentative D call TRBD1 (6 bases). V gave up 7 bases and J gave up 1 base, with 11 bases separating them. The CDR3 length is 14 residues. Looked up from germline, CDR1 is SNHLY and CDR2 is FYNNEI. This CDR3 is CASNEQGSNQPQHF. CDR3 DNA: TGTGCCAGCAACGAGCAGGGGAGCAATCAGCCCCAGCATTTT.

This clonotype has ten or more counts. The chain carries TRBV11-3 and TRBJ1-1; unclear D gene. The CDR3 extends over 13 amino acids. CDR1 is SGHNT and CDR2 is YENEEA in the germline V gene. The V end was cut by 1 base, the J end by 1 base, with 4 bases between. The chain's CDR3 is CASSLVWNTEAFF. The CDR3 DNA sequence: TGTGCCAGCAGCTTAGTCTGGAACACTGAAGCTTTCTTT.

The chain is built from TRBV6-2 or TRBV6-3 and TRBJ2-6; the D is unclear. Per germline, CDR1 MNHEY and CDR2 SVGEGT. V was clipped by 6 bases and J by 11 bases, with 2 bases between them. This CDR3 has 9 amino acids. Here the CDR3 DNA reads TGTGCCAGCAGACACGTCCTGACTTTC. Its translation is CASRHVLTF.

With respect to this clonotype: Here the CDR3 omits its conserved ending phenylalanine or tryptophan, so a read error is the likely source. It is unclear where the CDR3 begins or ends on the DNA, so no DNA is shown, and the CDR3 is as TCRdb lists it. The chain couples TRBV5-1 to TRBJ2-5. Ends included, the CDR3 has 10 residues. Germline CDR1 and CDR2: SGHRS and YFSETQ. CDR3 in amino acids: CASSLYDPNT.

The V gene is TRBV30, the J gene TRBJ1-4; 12 positions agree with TRBD1. The CDR3 is made up of 13 amino acids. CDR1 and CDR2 (germline): GTSNPN, SVGIG (reference sequence). The ends lost 3 bases at V and 8 bases at J; junction bases unmatched: 1. The CDR3 is CAWSGTGGEKLFF. DNA for the CDR3: TGTGCCTGGAGCGGGACAGGGGGCGAAAAACTGTTTTTT.

Comments on this clonotype: Because it lacks the conserved phenylalanine or tryptophan at the end, this CDR3 is likely a read error. The chain employs TRBV7-2 and TRBJ2-5; 8 nucleotides match TRBD2. V gave up 5 bases and J gave up 4 bases; unmatched junction bases: 6. Germline CDR1 is SGHTA and CDR2 is FQGNSA. The CDR3 runs to 14 residues. CDR3 sequence (DNA): TGTGCCAGCAGCCGATGGGCGGGAGGAGAGACCCAGTACCTC. This translates into CASSRWAGGETQYL.

This chain uses TRBV24-1 with TRBJ2-1; no firm D call. V dropped 4 bases and J dropped 3 bases, with 3 bases sitting between them. This CDR3 comprises 12 residues. Germline CDR1 KGHDR, CDR2 SFDVKD. The CDR3 coding sequence is TGTGCCACCAGTGAGCGCTACAATGAGCAGTTCTTC. The encoded protein is CATSERYNEQFF.

This chain joins TRBV2 and TRBJ1-5; D is undetermined. The germline V gene has CDR1 SNHLY and CDR2 FYNNEI. Trimming shortened V by 3 bases and J by 4 bases, and 10 bases separated the two germline ends. This CDR3 is built from 14 residues. The DNA for the CDR3 is TGTGCCAGCAGTGACGGTCTTCGGAATCAGCCCCAGCATTTT. This encodes CASSDGLRNQPQHF. Looking up the rest from reference TRBV2 and TRBJ1-5 gives the full variable domain: EPEVTQTPSHQVTQMGQEVILRCVPISNHLYFYWYRQILGQKVEFLVSFYNNEISEKSEIFDDQFSVERPDGSNFTLKIRSTKLEDSAMYFCASSDGLRNQPQHFGDGTRLSIL.

This clonotype came up many times. The chain recombines TRBV7-9 with TRBJ2-7; the D is unclear. This CDR3 has 14 amino acids. V was pared by 0 bases and J by 6 bases, with 12 bases between. CDR1 SEHNR and CDR2 FQNEAQ come from the germline V gene (reference sequence). As DNA, the CDR3 is TGTGCCAGCAGCTTAGCAGGTGAGGCCTCCGAGCAGTACTTC. Translated: CASSLAGEASEQYF.